This TCR beta chain comes out of a study of cytomegalovirus exposure and HLA in healthy donors. Regarding the study as a whole: TCR beta V- and J-gene trimming, according to a later analysis, was linked to a missense DCLRE1C variant. Rare TCR sequences dominated, though some public TCRs recurred in many donors. High specificity and sensitivity for cytomegalovirus status were reported for the classifier. More than 150 TCR beta chains were listed as cytomegalovirus-associated.

As to this clone: What it binds is not known.

PCR primers comprised 60 Vbeta and 13 Jbeta primers. The data were produced by immunoSEQ multiplex PCR, yet TCRdb's version contains in-frame clones alone and is incomplete. The repertoire table contains about 50,000 clones. The CDR3 covers 17 residues. Germline V gene lookup returns CDR1 LNHDA and CDR2 SQIVND (reference sequence). Trimming pared 5 bases from V and 3 bases from J, leaving 21 bases between. Sequencing input: PBMCs. The J gene is TRBJ2-3, the V gene TRBV19; no clear D gene. The clonotype was recovered from a woman aged 55-70 years in good health and CMV-seropositive. The CDR3, as DNA: TGTGCCAGTAGTCCTAAGATGACCGGTTTCGGGACAGATACGCAGTATTTT. This codes for CASSPKMTGFGTDTQYF.